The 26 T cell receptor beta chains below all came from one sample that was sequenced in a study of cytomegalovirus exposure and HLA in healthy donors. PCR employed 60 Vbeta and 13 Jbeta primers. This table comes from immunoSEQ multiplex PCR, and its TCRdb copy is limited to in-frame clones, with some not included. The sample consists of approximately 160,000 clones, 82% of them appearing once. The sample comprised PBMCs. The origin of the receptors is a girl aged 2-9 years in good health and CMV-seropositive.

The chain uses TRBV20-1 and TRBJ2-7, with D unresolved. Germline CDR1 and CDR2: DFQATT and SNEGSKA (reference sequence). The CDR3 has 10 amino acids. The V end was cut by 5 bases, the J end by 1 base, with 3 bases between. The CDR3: CSASSYEQYF. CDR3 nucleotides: TGCAGTGCTTCTTCCTACGAGCAGTACTTC.

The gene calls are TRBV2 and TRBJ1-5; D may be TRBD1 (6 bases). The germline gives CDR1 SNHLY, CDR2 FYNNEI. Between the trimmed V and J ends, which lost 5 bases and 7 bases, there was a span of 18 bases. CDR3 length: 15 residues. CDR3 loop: CASSPLYREVQPQHF. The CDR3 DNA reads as TGTGCCAGCAGTCCCCTGTACAGGGAAGTCCAGCCCCAGCATTTT.

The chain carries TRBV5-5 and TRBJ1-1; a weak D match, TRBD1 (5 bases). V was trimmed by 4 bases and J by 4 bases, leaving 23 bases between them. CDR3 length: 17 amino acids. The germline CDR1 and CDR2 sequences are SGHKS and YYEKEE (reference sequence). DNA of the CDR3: TGTGCCAGCAGCCCTGGGACTTTACGGGGAAAGGGCACTGAAGCTTTCTTT. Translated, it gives CASSPGTLRGKGTEAFF.

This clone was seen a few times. The CDR3 nucleotides are TGTGCCAGCGGGCGGACAGGGAAGTTCAATGAGCAGTTCTTC. This codes for CASGRTGKFNEQFF. The chain couples TRBV6-5 to TRBJ2-1; the match to TRBD1 covers 8 bases. CDR1 MNHEY and CDR2 SVGAGI come from the germline V gene. V lost 8 bases and J lost 6; bases outside the gene matches: 9. The CDR3 totals 14 residues.

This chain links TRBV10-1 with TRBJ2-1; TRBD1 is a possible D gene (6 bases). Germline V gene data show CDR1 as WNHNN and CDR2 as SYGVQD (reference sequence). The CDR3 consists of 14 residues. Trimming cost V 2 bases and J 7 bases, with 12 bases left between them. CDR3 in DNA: TGCGCCAGCAGTGAGGCGGAAGGGGGAAATGAGCAGTTCTTC. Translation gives CASSEAEGGNEQFF.

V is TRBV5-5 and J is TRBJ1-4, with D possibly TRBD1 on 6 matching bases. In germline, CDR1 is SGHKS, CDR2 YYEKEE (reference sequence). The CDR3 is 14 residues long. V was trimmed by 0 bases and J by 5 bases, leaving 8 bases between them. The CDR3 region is CASSLGTVNEKLFF. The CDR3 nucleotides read TGTGCCAGCAGCTTGGGGACAGTAAATGAAAAACTGTTTTTT.

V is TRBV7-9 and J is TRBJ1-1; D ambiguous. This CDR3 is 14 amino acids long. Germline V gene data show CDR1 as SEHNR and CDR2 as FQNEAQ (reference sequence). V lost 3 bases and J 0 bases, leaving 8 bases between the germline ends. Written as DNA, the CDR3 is TGTGCCAGCAGCTTGAGGGCATTGAACACTGAAGCTTTCTTT. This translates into CASSLRALNTEAFF.

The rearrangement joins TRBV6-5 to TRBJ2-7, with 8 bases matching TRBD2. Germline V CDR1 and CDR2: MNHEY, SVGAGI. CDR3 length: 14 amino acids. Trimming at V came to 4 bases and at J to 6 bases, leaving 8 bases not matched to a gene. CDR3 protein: CASSFQRESGEQYF. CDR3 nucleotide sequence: TGTGCCAGCAGTTTTCAGCGGGAGTCAGGCGAGCAGTACTTC.

The chain's CDR3 is CASSAWSRTGDSPPLHF. Written as DNA, the CDR3 is TGTGCCAGCAGCGCGTGGTCCAGGACAGGGGATAGTCCACCCCTCCACTTT. The gene calls are TRBV21-1 and TRBJ1-6; the table's D call, TRBD1, was not checked against the DNA. TRBV21-1 is a recognized pseudogene. The CDR3 has 17 amino acids.

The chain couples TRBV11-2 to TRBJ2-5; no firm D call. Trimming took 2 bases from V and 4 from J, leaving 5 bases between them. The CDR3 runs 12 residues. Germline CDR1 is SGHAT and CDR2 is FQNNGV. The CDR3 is CASSLHTETQYF. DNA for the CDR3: TGTGCCAGCAGCTTACACACAGAGACCCAGTACTTC.

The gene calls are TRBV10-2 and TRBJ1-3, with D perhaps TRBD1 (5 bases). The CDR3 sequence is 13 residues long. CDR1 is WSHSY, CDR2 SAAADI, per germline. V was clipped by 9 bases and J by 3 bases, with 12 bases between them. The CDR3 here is CASRATGGNTIYF. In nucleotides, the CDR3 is TGCGCCAGTCGTGCCACAGGTGGAAACACCATATATTTT.

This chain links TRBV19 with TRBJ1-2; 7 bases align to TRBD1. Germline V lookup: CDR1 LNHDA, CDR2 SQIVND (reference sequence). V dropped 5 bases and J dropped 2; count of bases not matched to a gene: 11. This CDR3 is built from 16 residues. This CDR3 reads CASSAAGGISNYGYTF. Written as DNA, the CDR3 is TGTGCCAGTAGTGCGGCAGGGGGTATATCCAACTATGGCTACACCTTC.

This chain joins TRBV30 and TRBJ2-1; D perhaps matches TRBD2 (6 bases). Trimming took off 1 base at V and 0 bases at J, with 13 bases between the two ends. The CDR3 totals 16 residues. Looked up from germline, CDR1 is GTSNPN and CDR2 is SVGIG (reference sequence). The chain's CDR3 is CAWSGWGVSSYNEQFF. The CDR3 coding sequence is TGTGCCTGGAGTGGTTGGGGGGTCAGCTCCTACAATGAGCAGTTCTTC.

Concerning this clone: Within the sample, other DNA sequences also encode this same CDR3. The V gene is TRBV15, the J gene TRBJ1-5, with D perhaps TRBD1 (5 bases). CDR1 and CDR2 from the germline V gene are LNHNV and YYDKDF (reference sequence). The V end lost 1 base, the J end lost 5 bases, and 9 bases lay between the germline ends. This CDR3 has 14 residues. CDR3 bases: TGTGCCACCAGCAGAGGTACAGGATATCAGCCCCAGCATTTT. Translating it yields CATSRGTGYQPQHF.

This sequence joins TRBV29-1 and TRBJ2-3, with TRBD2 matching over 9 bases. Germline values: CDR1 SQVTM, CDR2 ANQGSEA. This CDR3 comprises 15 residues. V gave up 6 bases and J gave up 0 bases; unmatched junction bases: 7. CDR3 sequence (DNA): TGCAGCGTCCCCGGGACTAGCTCTAGCACAGATACGCAGTATTTT. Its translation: CSVPGTSSSTDTQYF.

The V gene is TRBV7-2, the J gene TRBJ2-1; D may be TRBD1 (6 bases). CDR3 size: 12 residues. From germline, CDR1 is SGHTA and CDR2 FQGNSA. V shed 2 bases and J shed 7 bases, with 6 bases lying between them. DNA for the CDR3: TGTGCCAGCAGCTTAAGGGGGAATGAGCAGTTCTTC. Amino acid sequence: CASSLRGNEQFF.

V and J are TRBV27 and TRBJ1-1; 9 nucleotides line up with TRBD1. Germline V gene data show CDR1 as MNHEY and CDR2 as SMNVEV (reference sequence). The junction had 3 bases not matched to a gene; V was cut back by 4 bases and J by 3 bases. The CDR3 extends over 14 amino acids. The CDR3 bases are TGTGCCAGCAGTTATACAGGGGGCCACACTGAAGCTTTCTTT. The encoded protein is CASSYTGGHTEAFF.

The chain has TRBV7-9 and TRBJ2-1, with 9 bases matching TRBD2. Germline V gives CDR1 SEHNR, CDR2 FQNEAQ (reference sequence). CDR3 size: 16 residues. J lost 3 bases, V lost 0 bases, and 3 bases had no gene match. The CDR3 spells CASSLATSGYYNEQFF. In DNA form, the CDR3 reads TGTGCCAGCAGCTTAGCGACTAGCGGTTACTACAATGAGCAGTTCTTC.

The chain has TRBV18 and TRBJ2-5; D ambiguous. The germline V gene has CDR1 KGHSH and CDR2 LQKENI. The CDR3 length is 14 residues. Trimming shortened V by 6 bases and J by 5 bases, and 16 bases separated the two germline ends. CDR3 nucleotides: TGTGCCAGCTCTCGCGTCGGAGCGCGGGAGACCCAGTACTTC. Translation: CASSRVGARETQYF.

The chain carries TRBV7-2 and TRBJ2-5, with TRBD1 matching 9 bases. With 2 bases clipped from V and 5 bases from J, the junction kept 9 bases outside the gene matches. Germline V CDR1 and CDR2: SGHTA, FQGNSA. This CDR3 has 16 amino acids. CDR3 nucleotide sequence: TGTGCCAGCAGCTTAAGGCCGAGGACAGGGGAGGAGACCCAGTACTTC. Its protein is CASSLRPRTGEETQYF.

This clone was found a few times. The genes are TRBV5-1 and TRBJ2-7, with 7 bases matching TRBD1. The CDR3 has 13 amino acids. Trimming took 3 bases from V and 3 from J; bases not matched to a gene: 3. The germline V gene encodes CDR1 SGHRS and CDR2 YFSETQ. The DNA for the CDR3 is TGCGCCAGCAGCTCGACAGGGATCTACGAGCAGTACTTC. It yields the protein CASSSTGIYEQYF.

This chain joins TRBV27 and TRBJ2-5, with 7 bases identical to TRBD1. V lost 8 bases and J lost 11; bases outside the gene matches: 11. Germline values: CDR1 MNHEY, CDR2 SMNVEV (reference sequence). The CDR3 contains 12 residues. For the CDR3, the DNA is TGTGCCAGCGGCCACTACAGGGGAGAGCAGTACTTC. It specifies CASGHYRGEQYF.

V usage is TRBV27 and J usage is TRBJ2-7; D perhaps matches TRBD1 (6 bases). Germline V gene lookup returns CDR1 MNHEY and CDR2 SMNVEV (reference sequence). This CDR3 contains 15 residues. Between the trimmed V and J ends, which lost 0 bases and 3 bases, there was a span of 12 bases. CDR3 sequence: CASSLSTGYLYEQYF. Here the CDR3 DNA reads TGTGCCAGCAGTTTATCGACAGGTTACCTCTACGAGCAGTACTTC.

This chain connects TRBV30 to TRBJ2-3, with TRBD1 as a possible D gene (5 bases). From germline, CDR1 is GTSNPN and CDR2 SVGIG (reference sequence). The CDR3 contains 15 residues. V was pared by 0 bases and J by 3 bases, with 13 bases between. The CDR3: CAWSVYWAGTDTQYF. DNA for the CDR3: TGTGCCTGGAGTGTGTATTGGGCAGGGACAGATACGCAGTATTTT.

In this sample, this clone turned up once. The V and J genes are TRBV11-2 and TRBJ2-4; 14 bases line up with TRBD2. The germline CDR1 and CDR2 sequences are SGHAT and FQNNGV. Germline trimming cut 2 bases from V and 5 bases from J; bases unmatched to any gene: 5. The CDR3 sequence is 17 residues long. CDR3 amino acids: CASSLWTSGRIENIQYF. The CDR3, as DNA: TGTGCCAGCAGCTTATGGACTAGCGGGAGGATCGAAAACATTCAGTACTTC.

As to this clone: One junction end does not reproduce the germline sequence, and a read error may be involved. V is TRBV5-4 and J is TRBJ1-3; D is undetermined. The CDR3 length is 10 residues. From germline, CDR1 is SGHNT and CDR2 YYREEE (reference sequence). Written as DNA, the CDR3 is TGCGTAACTTTGGGAAACACCATATATTTT. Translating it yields CVTLGNTIYF.